This TCR beta chain was sequenced for a study of beta chain features in type 1 diabetes. General study points: TCRB CDR3s were moderately but significantly shorter in Type 1 diabetes patients in all four CD4+ subsets.

There was one heparinised blood draw per donor, averaging about 120 mL. The sequenced template was cDNA made from the entire isolated RNA. Profiling relied on immunoSEQ multiplex PCR, and the TCRdb table lists in-frame clones only, not all of them. The sample has about 170,000 clones, approximately 7.8% seen once. Losses at the gene ends were 4 bases for V and 0 bases for J; bases not matched to a gene: 0. Germline values: CDR1 LNHDA, CDR2 SQIVND (reference sequence). This CDR3 has 15 residues. This clone was counted a few times. As yet, its antigen is unknown. The origin of this receptor is a middle-aged woman with type 1 diabetes. Sequenced sample: central memory CD4+ T cells from blood. The V and J genes are TRBV19 and TRBJ2-1, with TRBD2 matching over 10 bases. The CDR3 reads CASSTSGSSYNEQFF. In DNA, the CDR3 is TGTGCCAGTAGTACTAGCGGGAGCTCCTACAATGAGCAGTTCTTC.